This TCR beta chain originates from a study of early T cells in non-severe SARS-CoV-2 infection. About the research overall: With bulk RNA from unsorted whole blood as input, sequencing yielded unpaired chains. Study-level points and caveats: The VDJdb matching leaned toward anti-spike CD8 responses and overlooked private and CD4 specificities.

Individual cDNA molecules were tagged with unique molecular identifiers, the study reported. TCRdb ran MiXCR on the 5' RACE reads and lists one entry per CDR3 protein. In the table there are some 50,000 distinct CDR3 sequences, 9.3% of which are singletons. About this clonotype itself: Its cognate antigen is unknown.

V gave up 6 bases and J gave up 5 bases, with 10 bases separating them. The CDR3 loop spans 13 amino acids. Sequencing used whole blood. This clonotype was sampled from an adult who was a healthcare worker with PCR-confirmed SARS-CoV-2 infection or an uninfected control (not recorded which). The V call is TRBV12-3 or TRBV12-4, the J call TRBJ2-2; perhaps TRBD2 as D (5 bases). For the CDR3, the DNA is TGTGCCAGCAGACTAGTGAAGACCGGGGAGCTGTTTTTT. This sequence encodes CASRLVKTGELFF.